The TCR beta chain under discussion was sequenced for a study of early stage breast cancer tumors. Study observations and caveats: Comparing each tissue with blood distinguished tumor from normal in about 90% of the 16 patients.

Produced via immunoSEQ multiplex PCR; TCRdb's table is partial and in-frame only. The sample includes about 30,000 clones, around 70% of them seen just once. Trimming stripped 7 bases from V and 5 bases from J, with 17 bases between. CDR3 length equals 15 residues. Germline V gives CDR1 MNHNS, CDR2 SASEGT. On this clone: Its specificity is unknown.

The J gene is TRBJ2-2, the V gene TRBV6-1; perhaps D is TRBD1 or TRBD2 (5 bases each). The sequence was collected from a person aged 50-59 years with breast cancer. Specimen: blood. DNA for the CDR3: TGTGCCAGCAAGAGTCGACGAGGGGAAACCGGGGAGCTGTTTTTT. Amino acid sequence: CASKSRRGETGELFF.